This entry concerns a single T cell receptor (beta chain). The target of this receptor is not known. Base-call qualities are not available, and no considerably larger clone is one nucleotide away. Each clonotype received, on average, about 9.7x coverage in deep resolution sequencing performed on a MiSeq, where the target depth lay between 1 in 1 million and 1 in 200,000 T cells. TCR beta libraries were generated with the immunoSEQ hsTCRB Kit. The authors processed their data as follows. ImmunoSEQ Data Assistant and ImmunoSEQ Analyzer were used for data analysis, and V, D and J genes were assigned according to IMGT definitions. Clonality, which ranges from 0 to 1, was calculated as one minus the normalized Shannon entropy of productive rearrangement frequencies. Only overrepresented clonotypes making up at least 0.05% of the repertoire of each patient were included in the public clonotype analysis. About a dozen age-matched healthy donor repertoires from immuneACCESS served as clonality controls. In its TCRdb copy, this immuneACCESS table keeps in-frame sequences only and misses some clones. Where compared with another copy, unresolved V genes explain less than half of these, and the others have no known cause. D and trimming come from the DNA, and the V and J calls and clone size come from that table. The sample includes about 50,000 clones, with about 57% observed a single time. 25% to 35% of the sample rests with the top ten.

The entry originates in a study of cytotoxic CD8 clonotypes in ibrutinib-treated CLL (dated by TCRdb to about 2021). Looking at the study overall: The cohort was composed of approximately 11 relapsed/refractory and about 15 treatment-naive patients; IGHV unmutated status was identified in 17 patients. Every sample from remission and from progressive disease was obtained while the patients were still on ibrutinib. Of the 90 or so people in the trial, about 27 had longitudinal samples available. Cryopreserved peripheral blood mononuclear cells were obtained before treatment, at response, and at either sustained remission or disease progression. On average, each sample had about 250,000 productive templates and approximately 85,000 productive rearrangements. Partial responses were observed in roughly 24 patients and complete responses in 2; after a median follow-up of around 68 months, remission was maintained in roughly 14 patients and progression was observed in approximately twelve. Samples at response were collected after a median of approximately twelve months of treatment, with a range of 6 to 36 months.

Overall study outcomes, separate from this receptor: Public clonotypes were found to be uncommon and were observed to contract or remain stable during treatment; the increase in clonality was shown to reflect expansion of private clonotypes at ibrutinib response. Baseline clonality exceeded that of age-matched healthy donors and correlated strongly with circulating CD8+ T-cell counts. Sampling times were not matched between sustained-remission and progressing patients, and lymph node repertoires were not studied. Clonality increased at ibrutinib response, stayed stable in sustained remission, and fell back toward baseline at progression.

The time point label, as the study defines it: approximately 25 months on ibrutinib. For TCR beta library preparation, roughly 2 micrograms of genomic DNA were extracted from the cryopreserved PBMCs. Longitudinal blood samples from CLL patients on ibrutinib monotherapy underwent high-throughput TCR beta sequencing. The patients took part in an open-label, single-center phase 2 trial of ibrutinib monotherapy. Sequenced here: PBMCs, sampled after 24 months of ibrutinib treatment. This TCR was sampled from a human donor with chronic lymphocytic leukemia.

The nucleotides read TGTGCCAGCAGCCCTAGGTCAACCTACGAGCAGTACTTC. It translates as CASSPRSTYEQYF. The chain links TRBV27 with TRBJ2-7; confidence is insufficient to name the D gene. The CDR3 has 13 amino acids, counting the end cysteine and phenylalanine. Only the CDR3 part of the read is kept: 39 bases, read in frame from the first base. Based on the germline V gene (reference sequence), the CDR1 and CDR2 sequences are MNHEY and SMNVEV. V is pared back by 6 bases and J by 2 bases, with 11 bases lying between the germline termini.